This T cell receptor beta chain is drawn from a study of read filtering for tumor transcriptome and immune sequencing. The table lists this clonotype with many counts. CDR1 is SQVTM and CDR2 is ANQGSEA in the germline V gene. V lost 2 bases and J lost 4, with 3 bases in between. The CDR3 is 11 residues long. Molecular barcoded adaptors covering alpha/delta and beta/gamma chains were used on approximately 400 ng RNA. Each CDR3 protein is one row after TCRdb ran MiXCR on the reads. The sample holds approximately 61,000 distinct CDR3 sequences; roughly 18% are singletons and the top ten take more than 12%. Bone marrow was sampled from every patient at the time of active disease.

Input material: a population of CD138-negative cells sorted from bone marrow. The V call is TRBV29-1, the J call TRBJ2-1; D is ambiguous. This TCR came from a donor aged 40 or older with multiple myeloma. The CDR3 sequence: CSVERYNEQFF. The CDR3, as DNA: TGCAGCGTTGAACGATACAATGAGCAGTTCTTC.